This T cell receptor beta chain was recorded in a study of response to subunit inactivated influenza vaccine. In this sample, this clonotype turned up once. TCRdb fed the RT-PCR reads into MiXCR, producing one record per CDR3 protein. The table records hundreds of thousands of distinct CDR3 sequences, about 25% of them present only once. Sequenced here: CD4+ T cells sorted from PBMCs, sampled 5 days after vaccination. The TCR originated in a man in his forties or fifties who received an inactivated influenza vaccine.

DNA of the CDR3: TGTGCCAGCAGCCAATCACGAGGGGGGGAGTACTTC. Residues: CASSQSRGGEYF. The chain couples TRBV6-5 to TRBJ2-7; D may be TRBD2 (7 bases). Trimming pared 6 bases from V and 11 bases from J, leaving 17 bases between. Germline-derived CDR1 and CDR2 are MNHEY and SVGAGI. The CDR3 is 12 amino acids.